What follows describes a single TCR beta chain. Its antigen is unidentified. V shed 6 bases and J shed 7 bases, with 15 bases lying between them. Germline CDR1 MNHNY, CDR2 SVGAGI (reference sequence). CDR3 length equals 14 residues. The data originate from a study of T cell repertoires in cytomegalovirus infection. Study-level information: Recently identified HLA-C-restricted CMV epitopes and well-studied HLA-B-restricted CMV epitopes were used by the study. Indications of both CMV infection and matching HLA type were provided by public TCR beta signatures.

Study outcomes and limitations: Adding up the frequency of public TCR beta families identified people who carried CMV plus the relevant HLA. The response measured ex vivo was dominated by TCR beta clonotypes (HLA-C-restricted and CMV-specific).

A single record per CDR3 protein comes from TCRdb applying MiXCR to the reads. The table includes around 55,000 distinct CDR3 sequences, around a fifth detected once. The clonotype originates from a human donor in good health (CMV status not recorded). Some clones in this sample may be carry-over from other donors' samples. Sequencing used CD8+ T cells from cultured PBMCs, obtained from culture after CMV antigen stimulation. J is TRBJ2-2 and V is TRBV6-6, with D tentatively TRBD2 (5 bases). CDR3 nucleotides: TGTGCCAGCAGCCCCGGACTTCGTGGCGGGGAGCTGTTTTTT. Protein product: CASSPGLRGGELFF.